This TCR beta chain was sequenced during a study of T cell responses to AZD1222 COVID-19 vaccine. The study's findings and limits: The donor group comprised mostly white British people and more females; the analysis possibly underestimated clonal diversity. Close to half of spike-specific TCRs reportedly recognize unmutated variant regions. Repertoire samples came only from after the peak T cell response.

Regarding this clone: As yet, its antigen is unknown.

Here immunoSEQ multiplex PCR was the method, and the copy in TCRdb shows in-frame clones only, minus some. The sample lists some 88,000 clones, just over 90% occurring once. CDR1 is MNHNY, CDR2 SVGAGI, per germline (reference sequence). This CDR3 spans 18 amino acids. Trimming cost V 5 bases and J 0 bases, with 22 bases left between them. The input for sequencing was peripheral blood, taken 28 days after the second AZD1222 dose. This sequence joins TRBV6-6 and TRBJ1-1; no definite D call. This TCR came from an adult who received the AZD1222 COVID-19 vaccine. The DNA for the CDR3 is TGTGCCAGCAGTCACCTGAGGGATAAACGGATAATGAACACTGAAGCTTTCTTT. It yields the protein CASSHLRDKRIMNTEAFF.